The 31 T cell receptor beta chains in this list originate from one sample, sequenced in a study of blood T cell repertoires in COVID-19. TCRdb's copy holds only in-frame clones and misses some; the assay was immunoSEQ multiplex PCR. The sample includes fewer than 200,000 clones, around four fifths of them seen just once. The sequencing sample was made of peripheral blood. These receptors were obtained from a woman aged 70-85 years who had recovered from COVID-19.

CDR3 sequence (DNA): TGTGCCAGCAGCTTAGGGGGCGGGGGGACCGCTTCGCCCATATATTTT. It yields the protein CASSLGGGGTASPIYF. This sequence joins TRBV11-2 and TRBJ1-3; a possible D gene is TRBD1 (5 bases). CDR3 length: 16 amino acids. V lost 1 base and J lost 11, with 21 bases in between. The germline gives CDR1 SGHAT, CDR2 FQNNGV. Complete variable domain (other parts from reference TRBV11-2 and TRBJ1-3): EAGVAQSPRYKIIEKRQSVAFWCNPISGHATLYWYQQILGQGPKLLIQFQNNGVVDDSQLPKDRFSAERLKGVDSTLKIQPAKLEDSAVYLCASSLGGGGTASPIYFGEGSWLTVV.

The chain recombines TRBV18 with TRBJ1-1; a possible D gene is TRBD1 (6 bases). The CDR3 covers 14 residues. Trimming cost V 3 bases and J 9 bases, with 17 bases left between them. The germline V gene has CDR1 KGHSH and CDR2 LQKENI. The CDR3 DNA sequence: TGTGCCAGCTCACCGCTACAGGGTGCCGGGCAAGCTTTCTTT. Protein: CASSPLQGAGQAFF.

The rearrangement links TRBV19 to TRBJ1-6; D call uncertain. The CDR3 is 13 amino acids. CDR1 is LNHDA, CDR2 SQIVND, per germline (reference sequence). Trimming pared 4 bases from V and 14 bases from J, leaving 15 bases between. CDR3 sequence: CASSTSPAWSLHF. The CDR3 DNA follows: TGTGCCAGTAGTACCAGTCCCGCCTGGTCCCTCCACTTT.

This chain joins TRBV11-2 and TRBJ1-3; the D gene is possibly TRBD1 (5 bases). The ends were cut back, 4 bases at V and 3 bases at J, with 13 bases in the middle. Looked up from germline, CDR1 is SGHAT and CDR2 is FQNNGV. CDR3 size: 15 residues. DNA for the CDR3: TGTGCCAGCAGCTCATATGGGGCCCTTGGAAACACCATATATTTT. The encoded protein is CASSSYGALGNTIYF. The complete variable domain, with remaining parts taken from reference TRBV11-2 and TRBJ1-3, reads EAGVAQSPRYKIIEKRQSVAFWCNPISGHATLYWYQQILGQGPKLLIQFQNNGVVDDSQLPKDRFSAERLKGVDSTLKIQPAKLEDSAVYLCASSSYGALGNTIYFGEGSWLTVV.

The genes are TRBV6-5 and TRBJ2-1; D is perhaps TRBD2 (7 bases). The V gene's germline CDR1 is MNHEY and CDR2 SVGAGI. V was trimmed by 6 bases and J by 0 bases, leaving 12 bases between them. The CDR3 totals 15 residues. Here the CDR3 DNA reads TGTGCCAGCAGAGAGGGGGGGAGCTCCTACAATGAGCAGTTCTTC. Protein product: CASREGGSSYNEQFF.

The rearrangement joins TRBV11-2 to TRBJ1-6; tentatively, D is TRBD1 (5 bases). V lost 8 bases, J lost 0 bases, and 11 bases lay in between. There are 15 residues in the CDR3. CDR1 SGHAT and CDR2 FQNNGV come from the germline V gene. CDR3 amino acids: CASVSQGSYNSPLHF. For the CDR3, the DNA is TGTGCCAGCGTGTCCCAGGGCTCCTATAATTCACCCCTCCACTTT.

The CDR3 sequence: CASSSGVRELFF. CDR3 DNA sequence: TGTGCCAGCAGCTCGGGGGTCCGGGAGCTGTTTTTT. The chain links TRBV2 to TRBJ2-2; D is possibly TRBD2 (6 bases). CDR3 length: 12 residues. The V gene's germline CDR1 is SNHLY and CDR2 FYNNEI. V shed 6 bases and J shed 9 bases, with 11 bases lying between them.

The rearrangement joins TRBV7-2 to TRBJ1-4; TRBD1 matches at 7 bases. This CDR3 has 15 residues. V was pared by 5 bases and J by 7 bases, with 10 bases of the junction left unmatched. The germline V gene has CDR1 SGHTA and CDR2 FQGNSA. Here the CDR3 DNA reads TGTGCCAGCAGCCGGCAGGGGGAGACGACTGAAAAACTGTTTTTT. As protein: CASSRQGETTEKLFF.

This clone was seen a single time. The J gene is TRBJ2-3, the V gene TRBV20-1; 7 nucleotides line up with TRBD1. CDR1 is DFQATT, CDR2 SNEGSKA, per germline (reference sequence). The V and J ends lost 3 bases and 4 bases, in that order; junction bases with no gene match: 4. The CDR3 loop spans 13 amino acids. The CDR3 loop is CSASEGAPDTQYF. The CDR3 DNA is TGCAGTGCTAGTGAGGGGGCCCCAGATACGCAGTATTTT.

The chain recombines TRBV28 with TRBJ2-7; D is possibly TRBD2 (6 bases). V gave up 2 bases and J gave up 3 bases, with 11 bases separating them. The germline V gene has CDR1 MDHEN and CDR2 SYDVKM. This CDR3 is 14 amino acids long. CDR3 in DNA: TGTGCCAGCAGTTTAGCGGGGCAGAACTACGAGCAGTACTTC. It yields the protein CASSLAGQNYEQYF.

The CDR3 reads CASSTRDRGYGYTF. CDR3 nucleotide sequence: TGTGCCAGTAGTACCCGTGACAGGGGATATGGCTACACCTTC. This chain links TRBV19 with TRBJ1-2; 8 nucleotides match TRBD1. CDR3 length: 14 amino acids. J lost 5 bases, V lost 4 bases, and 6 bases had no gene match. Germline CDR1 and CDR2: LNHDA and SQIVND (reference sequence).

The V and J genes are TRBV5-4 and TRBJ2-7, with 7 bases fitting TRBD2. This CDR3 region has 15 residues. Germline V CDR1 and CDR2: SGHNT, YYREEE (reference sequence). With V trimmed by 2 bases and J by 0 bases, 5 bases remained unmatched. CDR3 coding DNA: TGTGCCAGCAGCTTCGGTCTAGCGGACTCCTACGAGCAGTACTTC. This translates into CASSFGLADSYEQYF.

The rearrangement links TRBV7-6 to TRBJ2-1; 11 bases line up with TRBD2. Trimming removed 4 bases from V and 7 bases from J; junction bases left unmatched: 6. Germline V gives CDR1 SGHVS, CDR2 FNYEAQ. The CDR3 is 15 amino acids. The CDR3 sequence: CASSSGLAGNNEQFF. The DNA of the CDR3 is TGTGCCAGCAGCTCCGGACTAGCGGGTAATAATGAGCAGTTCTTC. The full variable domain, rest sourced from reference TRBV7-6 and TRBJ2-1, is GAGVSQSPRYKVTKRGQDVALRCDPISGHVSLYWYRQALGQGPEFLTYFNYEAQQDKSGLPNDRFSAERPEGSISTLTIQRTEQRDSAMYRCASSSGLAGNNEQFFGPGTRLTVL.

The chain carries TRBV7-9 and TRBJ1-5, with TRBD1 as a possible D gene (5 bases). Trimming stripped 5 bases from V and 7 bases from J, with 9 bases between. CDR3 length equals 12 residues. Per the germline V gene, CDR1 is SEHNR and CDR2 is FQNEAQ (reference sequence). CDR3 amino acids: CASSLDSQPQHF. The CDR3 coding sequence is TGTGCCAGCAGCCTCGACAGCCAGCCCCAGCATTTT.

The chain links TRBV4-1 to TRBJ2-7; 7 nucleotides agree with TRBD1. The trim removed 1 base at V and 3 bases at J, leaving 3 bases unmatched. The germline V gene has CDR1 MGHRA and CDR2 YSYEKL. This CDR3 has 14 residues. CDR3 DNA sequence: TGCGCCAGCAGCCAAGGGGACAGCCTCTACGAGCAGTACTTC. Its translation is CASSQGDSLYEQYF.

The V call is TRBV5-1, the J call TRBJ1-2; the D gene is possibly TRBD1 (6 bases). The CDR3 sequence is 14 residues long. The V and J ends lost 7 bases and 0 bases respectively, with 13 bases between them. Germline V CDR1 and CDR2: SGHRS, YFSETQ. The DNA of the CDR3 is TGCGCCAGCGGCCTAACAGGGACTAACTATGGCTACACCTTC. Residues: CASGLTGTNYGYTF.

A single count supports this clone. CDR3 protein: CASSYSRTGVEEKLFF. The CDR3 region has the DNA TGTGCCAGCAGTTACTCCCGGACAGGGGTTGAGGAAAAACTGTTTTTT. The chain joins TRBV6-5 to TRBJ1-4; the match to TRBD1 covers 9 bases. The J segment lost 8 bases and the V segment lost 0 bases, leaving 7 bases of the junction unmatched. Per the germline V gene, CDR1 is MNHEY and CDR2 is SVGAGI. This CDR3 contains 16 residues.

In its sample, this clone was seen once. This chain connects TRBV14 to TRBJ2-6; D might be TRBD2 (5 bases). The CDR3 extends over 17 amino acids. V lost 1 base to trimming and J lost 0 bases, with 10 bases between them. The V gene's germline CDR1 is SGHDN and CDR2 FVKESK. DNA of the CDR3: TGTGCCAGCAGCCAAGGTCGAGGGTACTCTGGGGCCAACGTCCTGACTTTC. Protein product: CASSQGRGYSGANVLTF.

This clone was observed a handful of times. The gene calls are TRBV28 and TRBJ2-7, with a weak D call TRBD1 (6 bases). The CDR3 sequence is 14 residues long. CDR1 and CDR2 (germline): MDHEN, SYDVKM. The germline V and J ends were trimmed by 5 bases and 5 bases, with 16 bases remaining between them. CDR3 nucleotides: TGTGCCAGCAGTACCCCGGGACACACCCACGAGCAGTACTTC. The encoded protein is CASSTPGHTHEQYF.

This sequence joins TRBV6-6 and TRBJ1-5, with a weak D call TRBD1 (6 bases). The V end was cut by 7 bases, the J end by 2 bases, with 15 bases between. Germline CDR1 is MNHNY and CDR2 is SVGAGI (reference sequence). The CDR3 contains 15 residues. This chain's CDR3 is CASTSRDKGNQPQHF. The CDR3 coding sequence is TGTGCCAGCACCTCCCGGGACAAGGGCAATCAGCCCCAGCATTTT.

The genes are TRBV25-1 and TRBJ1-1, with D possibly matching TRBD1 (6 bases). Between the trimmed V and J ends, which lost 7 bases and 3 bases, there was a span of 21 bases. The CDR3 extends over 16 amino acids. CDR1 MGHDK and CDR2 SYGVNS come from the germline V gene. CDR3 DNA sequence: TGTGCCAGCACCACCAGATTCGGGGGGGCGGACACTGAAGCTTTCTTT. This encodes CASTTRFGGADTEAFF.

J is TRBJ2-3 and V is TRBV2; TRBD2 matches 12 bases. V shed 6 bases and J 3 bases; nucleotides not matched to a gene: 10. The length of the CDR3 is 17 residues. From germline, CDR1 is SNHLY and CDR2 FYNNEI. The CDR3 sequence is CASRTGLAGPSTDTQYF. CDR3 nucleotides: TGTGCCAGCAGAACCGGACTAGCGGGGCCCTCTACAGATACGCAGTATTTT.

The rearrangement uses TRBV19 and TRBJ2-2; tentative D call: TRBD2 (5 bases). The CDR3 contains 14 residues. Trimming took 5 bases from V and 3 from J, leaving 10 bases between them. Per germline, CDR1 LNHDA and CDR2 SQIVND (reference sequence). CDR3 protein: CASSPVGDTGELFF. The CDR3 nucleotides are TGTGCCAGTAGTCCGGTCGGGGACACCGGGGAGCTGTTTTTT.

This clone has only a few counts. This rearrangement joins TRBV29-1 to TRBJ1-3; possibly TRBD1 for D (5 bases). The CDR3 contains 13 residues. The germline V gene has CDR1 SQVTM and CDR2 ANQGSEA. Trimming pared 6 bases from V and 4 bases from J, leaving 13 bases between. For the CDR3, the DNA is TGCAGCGTGCGGGGCGGCTCAGGAAACACCATATATTTT. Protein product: CSVRGGSGNTIYF.

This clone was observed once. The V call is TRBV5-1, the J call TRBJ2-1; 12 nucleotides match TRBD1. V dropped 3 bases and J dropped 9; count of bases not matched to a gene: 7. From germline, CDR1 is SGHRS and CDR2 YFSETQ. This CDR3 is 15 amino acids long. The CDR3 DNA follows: TGCGCCAGCAGCTGGCGGGACAGGGGGCGAGGTGAGCAGTTCTTC. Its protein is CASSWRDRGRGEQFF.

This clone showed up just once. The CDR3 sequence: CASRPGPSYTQYF. The CDR3 DNA reads as TGTGCCAGCAGGCCCGGCCCTAGTTATACGCAGTATTTT. The chain employs TRBV27 and TRBJ2-3; no clear D gene. Germline loops: CDR1 MNHEY, CDR2 SMNVEV (reference sequence). The germline V and J ends were trimmed by 6 bases and 7 bases, with 14 bases remaining between them. CDR3 size: 13 residues.

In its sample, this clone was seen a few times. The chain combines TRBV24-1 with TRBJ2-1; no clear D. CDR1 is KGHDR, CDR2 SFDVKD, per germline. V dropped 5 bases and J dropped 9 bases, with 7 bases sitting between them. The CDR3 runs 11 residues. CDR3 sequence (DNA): TGTGCCACCAGTGCGGCGGCTGAGCAGTTCTTC. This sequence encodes CATSAAAEQFF.

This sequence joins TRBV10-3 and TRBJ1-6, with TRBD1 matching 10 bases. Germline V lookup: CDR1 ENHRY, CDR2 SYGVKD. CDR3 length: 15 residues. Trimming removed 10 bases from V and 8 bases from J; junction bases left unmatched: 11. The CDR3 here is CATMTPGTGDSPLHF. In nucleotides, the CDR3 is TGTGCCACGATGACTCCCGGGACAGGGGATTCACCCCTCCACTTT.

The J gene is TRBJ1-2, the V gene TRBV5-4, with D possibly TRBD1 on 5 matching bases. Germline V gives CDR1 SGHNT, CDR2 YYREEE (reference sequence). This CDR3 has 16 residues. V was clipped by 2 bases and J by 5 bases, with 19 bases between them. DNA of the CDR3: TGTGCCAGCAGCTTAAGGGGAGGGCTGCGGGGGTATGGCTACACCTTC. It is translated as CASSLRGGLRGYGYTF.

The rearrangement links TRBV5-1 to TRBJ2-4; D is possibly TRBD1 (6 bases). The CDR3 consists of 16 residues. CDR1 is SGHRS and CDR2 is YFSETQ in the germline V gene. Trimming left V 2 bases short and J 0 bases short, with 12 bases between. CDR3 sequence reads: CASSFGTPIAKNIQYF. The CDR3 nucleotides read TGCGCCAGCAGCTTCGGGACACCCATAGCCAAAAACATTCAGTACTTC.

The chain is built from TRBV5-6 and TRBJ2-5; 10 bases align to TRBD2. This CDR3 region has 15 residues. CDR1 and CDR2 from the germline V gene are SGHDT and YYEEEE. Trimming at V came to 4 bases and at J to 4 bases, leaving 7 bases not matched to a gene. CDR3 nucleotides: TGTGCCAGCAGCGCGGGACTAGCGTCCCGAGAGACCCAGTACTTC. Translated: CASSAGLASRETQYF. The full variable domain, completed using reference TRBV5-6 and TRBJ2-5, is DAGVTQSPTHLIKTRGQQVTLRCSPKSGHDTVSWYQQALGQGPQFIFQYYEEEERQRGNFPDRFSGHQFPNYSSELNVNALLLGDSALYLCASSAGLASRETQYFGPGTRLLVL.